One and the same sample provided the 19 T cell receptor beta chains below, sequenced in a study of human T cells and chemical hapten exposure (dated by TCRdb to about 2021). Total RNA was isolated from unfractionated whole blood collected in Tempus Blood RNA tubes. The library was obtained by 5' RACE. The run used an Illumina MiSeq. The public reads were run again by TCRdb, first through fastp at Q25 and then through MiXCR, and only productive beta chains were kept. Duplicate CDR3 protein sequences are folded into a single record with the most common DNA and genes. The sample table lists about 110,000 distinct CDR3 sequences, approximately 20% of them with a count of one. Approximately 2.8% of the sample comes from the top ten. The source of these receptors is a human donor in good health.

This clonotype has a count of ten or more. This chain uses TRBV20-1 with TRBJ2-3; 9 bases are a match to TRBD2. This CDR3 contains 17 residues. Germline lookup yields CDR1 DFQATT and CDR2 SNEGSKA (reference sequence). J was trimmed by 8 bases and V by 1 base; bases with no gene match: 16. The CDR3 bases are TGCAGTGCTAGAGGTCCCTGGGGGGTAGCGGGAGAGGGTACGCAGTATTTT. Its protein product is CSARGPWGVAGEGTQYF.

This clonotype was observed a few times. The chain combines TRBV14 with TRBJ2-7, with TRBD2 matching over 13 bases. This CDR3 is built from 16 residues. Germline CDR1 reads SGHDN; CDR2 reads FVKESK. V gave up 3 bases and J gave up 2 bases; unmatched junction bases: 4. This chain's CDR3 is CASSHVGLAGAYEQYF. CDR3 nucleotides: TGTGCCAGCAGCCACGTTGGACTAGCGGGAGCCTACGAGCAGTACTTC.

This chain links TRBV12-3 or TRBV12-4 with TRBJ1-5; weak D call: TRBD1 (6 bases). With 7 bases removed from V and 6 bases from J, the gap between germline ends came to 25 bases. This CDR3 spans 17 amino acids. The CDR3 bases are TGTGCCAGCAATATGAATCTGGGGGGACAAGGAGGTCAGCCCCAGCATTTT. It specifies CASNMNLGGQGGQPQHF.

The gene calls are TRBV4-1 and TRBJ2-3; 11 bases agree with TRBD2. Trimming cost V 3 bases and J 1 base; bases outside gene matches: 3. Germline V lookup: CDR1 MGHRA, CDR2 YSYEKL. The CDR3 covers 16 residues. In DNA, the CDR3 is TGCGCCAGCAGCCAGGCGGGACTAGCGGGCACAGATACGCAGTATTTT. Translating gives CASSQAGLAGTDTQYF.

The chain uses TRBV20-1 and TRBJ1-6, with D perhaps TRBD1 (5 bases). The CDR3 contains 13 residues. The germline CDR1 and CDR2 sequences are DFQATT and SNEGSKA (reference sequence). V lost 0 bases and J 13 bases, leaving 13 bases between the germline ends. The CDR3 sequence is CSARDWGEIPLHF. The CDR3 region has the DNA TGCAGTGCTAGAGATTGGGGGGAGATCCCCCTCCACTTT.

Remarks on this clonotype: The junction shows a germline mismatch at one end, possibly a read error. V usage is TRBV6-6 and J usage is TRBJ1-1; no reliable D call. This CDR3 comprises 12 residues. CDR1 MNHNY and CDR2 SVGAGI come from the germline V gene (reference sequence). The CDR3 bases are TGTGCCATCAGTGGGTGGAACACTGAAGCTTTCTTT. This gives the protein CAISGWNTEAFF.

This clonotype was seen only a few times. The CDR3 sequence is CAGLGGSSYNEQFF. In nucleotides, the CDR3 is TGTGCCGGGCTCGGGGGAAGCTCCTACAATGAGCAGTTCTTC. This sequence joins TRBV6-1 and TRBJ2-1, with D perhaps matching TRBD2 (6 bases). Germline V gene data show CDR1 as MNHNS and CDR2 as SASEGT. The germline V and J ends were trimmed by 11 bases and 0 bases, with 14 bases remaining between them. The CDR3 is 14 residues long.

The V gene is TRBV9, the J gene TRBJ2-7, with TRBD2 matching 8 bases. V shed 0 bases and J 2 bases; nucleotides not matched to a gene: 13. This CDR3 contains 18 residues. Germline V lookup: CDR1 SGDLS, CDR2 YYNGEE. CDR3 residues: CASSVATGGGLGTYEQYF. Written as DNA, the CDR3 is TGTGCCAGCAGCGTAGCTACGGGAGGGGGACTTGGAACCTACGAGCAGTACTTC. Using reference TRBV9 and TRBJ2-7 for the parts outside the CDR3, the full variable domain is DSGVTQTPKHLITATGQRVTLRCSPRSGDLSVYWYQQSLDQGLQFLIQYYNGEERAKGNILERFSAQQFPDLHSELNLSSLELGDSALYFCASSVATGGGLGTYEQYFGPGTRLTVT.

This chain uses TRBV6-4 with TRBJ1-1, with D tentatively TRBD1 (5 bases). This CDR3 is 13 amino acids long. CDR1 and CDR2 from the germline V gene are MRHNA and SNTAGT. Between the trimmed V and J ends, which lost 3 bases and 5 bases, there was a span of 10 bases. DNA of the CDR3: TGTGCCAGCAGTGATTCGGGGGGAACTGAAGCTTTCTTT. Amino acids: CASSDSGGTEAFF.

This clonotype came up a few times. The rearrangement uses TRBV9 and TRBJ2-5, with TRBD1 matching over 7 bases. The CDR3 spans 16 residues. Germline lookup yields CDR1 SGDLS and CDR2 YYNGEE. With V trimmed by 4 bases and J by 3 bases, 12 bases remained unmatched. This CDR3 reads CASSPTRDRFEETQYF. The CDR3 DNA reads TGTGCCAGCAGCCCGACCCGGGACAGATTTGAAGAGACCCAGTACTTC.

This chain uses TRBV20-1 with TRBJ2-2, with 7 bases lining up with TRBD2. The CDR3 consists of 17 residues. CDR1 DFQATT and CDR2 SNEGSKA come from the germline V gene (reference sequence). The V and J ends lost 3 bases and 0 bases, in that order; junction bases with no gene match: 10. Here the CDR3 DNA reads TGCAGTGCTAGGAAGAGCGGGATCCCCGCGAACACCGGGGAGCTGTTTTTT. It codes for CSARKSGIPANTGELFF.

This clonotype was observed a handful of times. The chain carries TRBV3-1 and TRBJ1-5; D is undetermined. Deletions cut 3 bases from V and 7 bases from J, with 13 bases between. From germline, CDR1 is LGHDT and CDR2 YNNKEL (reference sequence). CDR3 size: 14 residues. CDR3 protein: CASSHGPSGQPQHF. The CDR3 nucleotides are TGTGCCAGCAGCCACGGGCCGTCAGGCCAGCCCCAGCATTTT. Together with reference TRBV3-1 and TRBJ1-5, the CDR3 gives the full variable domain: DTAVSQTPKYLVTQMGNDKSIKCEQNLGHDTMYWYKQDSKKFLKIMFSYNNKELIINETVPNRFSPKSPDKAHLNLHINSLELGDSAVYFCASSHGPSGQPQHFGDGTRLSIL.

The CDR3 sequence is CSARVFDGEAFF. Here the CDR3 DNA reads TGCAGTGCTAGAGTATTCGACGGTGAAGCTTTCTTT. V gene TRBV20-1 combines with J gene TRBJ1-1; no firm D call. The V end lost 1 base, the J end lost 7 bases, and 10 bases lay between the germline ends. The CDR3 sequence is 12 residues long. Germline-derived CDR1 and CDR2 are DFQATT and SNEGSKA (reference sequence).

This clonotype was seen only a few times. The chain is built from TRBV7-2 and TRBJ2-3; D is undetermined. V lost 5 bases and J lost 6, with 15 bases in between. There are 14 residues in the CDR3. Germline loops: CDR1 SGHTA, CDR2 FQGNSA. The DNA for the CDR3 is TGTGCCAGCAGCCCCATAGTGCTGGTGGATACGCAGTATTTT. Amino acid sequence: CASSPIVLVDTQYF.

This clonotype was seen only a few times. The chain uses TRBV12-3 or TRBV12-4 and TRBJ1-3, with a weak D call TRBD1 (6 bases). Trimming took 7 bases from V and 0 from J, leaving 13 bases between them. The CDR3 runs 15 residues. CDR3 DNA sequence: TGTGCCAGCACCTCGGGGGCCAGCTCTGGAAACACCATATATTTT. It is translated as CASTSGASSGNTIYF.

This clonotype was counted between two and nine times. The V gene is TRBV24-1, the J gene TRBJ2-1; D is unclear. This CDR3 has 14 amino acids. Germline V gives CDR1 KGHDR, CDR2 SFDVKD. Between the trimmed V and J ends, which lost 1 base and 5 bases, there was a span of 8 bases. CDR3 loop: CATSDFSGNNEQFF. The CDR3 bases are TGTGCCACCAGTGATTTCTCAGGTAACAATGAGCAGTTCTTC.

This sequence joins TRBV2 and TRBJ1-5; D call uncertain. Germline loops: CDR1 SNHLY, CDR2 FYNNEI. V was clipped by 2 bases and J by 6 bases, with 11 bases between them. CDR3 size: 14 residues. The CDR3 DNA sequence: TGTGCCAGCAGTGAAAGTACAGTTAGTCAGCCCCAGCATTTT. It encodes CASSESTVSQPQHF.

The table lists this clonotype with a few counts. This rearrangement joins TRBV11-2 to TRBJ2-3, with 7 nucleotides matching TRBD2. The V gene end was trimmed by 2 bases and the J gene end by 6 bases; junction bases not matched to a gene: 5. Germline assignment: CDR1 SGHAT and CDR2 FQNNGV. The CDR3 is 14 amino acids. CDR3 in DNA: TGTGCCAGCAGCTTATGGCGGGAGAAGGATACGCAGTATTTT. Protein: CASSLWREKDTQYF.

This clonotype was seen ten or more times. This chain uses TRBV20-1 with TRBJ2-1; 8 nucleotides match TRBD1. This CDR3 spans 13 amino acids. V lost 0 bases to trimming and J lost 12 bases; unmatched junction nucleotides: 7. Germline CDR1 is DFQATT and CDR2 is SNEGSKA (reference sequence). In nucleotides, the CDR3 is TGCAGTGCTAGAGAAATCAGAGGACAGGGGCAGTTCTTC. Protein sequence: CSAREIRGQGQFF.